The source of this TCR beta chain is a study of T cells after yellow fever vaccination. Study-wide results and caveats: Among primary-vaccination clones, most reappeared after the booster, at 96% for CD4 and 85% to 90% for CD8. Peaking on day 5 versus 15, the secondary response was faster but weaker.

In this sample, this clonotype turned up a few times. What it recognizes is unknown. TCRdb itself ran the 5' RACE reads through MiXCR, one entry per CDR3 protein. The sample lists some 350,000 distinct CDR3 sequences, about 9.9% occurring once. The V end was cut by 4 bases, the J end by 5 bases, with 9 bases between. CDR1 is SQVTM, CDR2 ANQGSEA, per germline. The CDR3 is 12 amino acids. The source of this sequence is a man younger than 35 who received the YFV17D yellow fever vaccine. This sample comprised PBMCs, obtained on the day of the first yellow fever vaccination. V usage is TRBV29-1 and J usage is TRBJ2-1; a weak D match, TRBD1 (5 bases). The CDR3 DNA sequence: TGCAGCGTTGGACAGAGGAACAATGAGCAGTTCTTC. This translates into CSVGQRNNEQFF.